This T cell receptor beta chain derives from a study of Ad26.COV2.S vaccination and SARS-CoV-2 variants. On the study more broadly: The donor was enrolled in the Ad26.COV2.S arm of the COV1001 trial.

Unmatched junction bases numbered 15, after V lost 2 bases and J lost 2 bases. Germline V gives CDR1 LGHNA, CDR2 YSLEER. The CDR3 loop spans 19 amino acids. TCRdb keeps only in-frame clones here, not all; method: immunoSEQ multiplex PCR. The data contain about 390,000 clones, about 90% of them singletons. Regarding treatment: 15 to 20 received Ad26.COV2.S at low or high dose, single or two shots; 5 received placebo; per-sample allocation not given. Sampling was performed 63 days after the first vaccine or placebo injection. The TCR sequence derives from a person between 18 and 59 years old who received the Ad26.COV2.S COVID-19 vaccine or a placebo. The chain couples TRBV4-3 to TRBJ2-1, with 7 nucleotides matching TRBD2. The specimen was peripheral blood, collected in a trial of Ad26.COV2.S vaccine versus placebo. CDR3 in DNA: TGCGCCAGCAGCCAATTTGTCTCTGGGGGGGTCGGAGCCTACAATGAGCAGTTCTTC. This codes for CASSQFVSGGVGAYNEQFF.